Listed below are T cell receptor beta chains from one sample, sequenced in a study of CD4+ T cells in melanoma. The table came from immunoSEQ multiplex PCR; TCRdb's copy has only in-frame clones and leaves some out. The sample has approximately 15,000 clones; 75% to 90% are singletons. The specimen was cells from a culture (not recorded whether cultured in vitro). These receptors originate from a human donor with melanoma. CDR3s include the opening cysteine and the closing phenylalanine or tryptophan. The D gene is left open where the match is weak. The size entry is marked missing in some rows and otherwise reads once, few, many or a size class.

D gene: NA; clone size: NA; J gene: TRBJ1-1; V gene: TRBV29-1; CDR3 DNA: TGCAGCGTTGTCTTAAACACTGAAGCTTTCTTT; CDR3 protein: CSVVLNTEAFF
D gene: NA; clone size: NA; J gene: TRBJ1-2; V gene: TRBV5-4; CDR3 DNA: TGTGCCAGCAGCTTGGTGGGGCTGGACGGTGGCTACACCTTC; CDR3 protein: CASSLVGLDGGYTF
D gene: NA; clone size: NA; J gene: TRBJ2-6; V gene: TRBV25-1; CDR3 DNA: TGTGCCAGCAGTGAGGTGGGGTCTGGGGCCAACGTCCTGACTTTC; CDR3 protein: CASSEVGSGANVLTF
D gene: TRBD2; clone size: NA; J gene: TRBJ2-2; V gene: TRBV4-1; CDR3 DNA: TGCGCCAGTACTAGAGCGGGGGACCCGTCGAACACCGGGGAGCTGTTTTTT; CDR3 protein: CASTRAGDPSNTGELFF
D gene: NA; clone size: few; J gene: TRBJ1-2; V gene: TRBV7-9; CDR3 DNA: TGTGCCAGCAGCTTAAATACCGCCTCTAGGGGCTACACCTTC; CDR3 protein: CASSLNTASRGYTF
D gene: TRBD2; clone size: NA; J gene: TRBJ2-2; V gene: TRBV15; CDR3 DNA: TGTGCCACCAGCAGGACGGGGGGGACCGGGGAGCTGTTTTTT; CDR3 protein: CATSRTGGTGELFF
D gene: NA; clone size: NA; J gene: TRBJ2-6; V gene: TRBV27; CDR3 DNA: TGTGCCAGCAGTTTGAAAGGGCGCCGGCAATCTGGGGCCAACGTCCTGACTTTC; CDR3 protein: CASSLKGRRQSGANVLTF
D gene: TRBD1; clone size: once; J gene: TRBJ1-2; V gene: TRBV29-1; CDR3 DNA: TGCAGCGTTGACACAAAGGGGGACAGGGCCTATGGCTACACCTTC; CDR3 protein: CSVDTKGDRAYGYTF
D gene: NA; clone size: NA; J gene: TRBJ1-5; V gene: TRBV5-1; CDR3 DNA: TGCGCCAGCAGCTTGGATGGGGGGGGTCAGCCCCAGCATTTT; CDR3 protein: CASSLDGGGQPQHF
D gene: TRBD1; clone size: NA; J gene: TRBJ2-6; V gene: TRBV7-9; CDR3 DNA: TGTGCCATCTTGACAGGGGGTTCTGGGGCCAACGTCCTGACTTTC; CDR3 protein: CAILTGGSGANVLTF
D gene: NA; clone size: NA; J gene: TRBJ1-1; V gene: TRBV5-1; CDR3 DNA: TGCGCCAGCAGCTTGGTGGTCGGTCAGGGGATGAACACTGAAGCTTTCTTT; CDR3 protein: CASSLVVGQGMNTEAFF
D gene: TRBD1; clone size: NA; J gene: TRBJ1-1; V gene: TRBV6-1; CDR3 DNA: TGTGCCAGCAGTGAAGATAACTTTCTGACAGGGAAAACTGAAGCTTTCTTT; CDR3 protein: CASSEDNFLTGKTEAFF
D gene: NA; clone size: few; J gene: TRBJ2-1; V gene: TRBV7-2; CDR3 DNA: TGTGCCAGCAGCCCCCCCCCTGAGCACAATGAGCAGTTCTTC; CDR3 protein: CASSPPPEHNEQFF
D gene: NA; clone size: NA; J gene: TRBJ2-3; V gene: TRBV5-1; CDR3 DNA: TGCGCCAGCAGCACCGGACAGACAGATACGCAGTATTTT; CDR3 protein: CASSTGQTDTQYF
D gene: NA; clone size: NA; J gene: TRBJ1-6; V gene: TRBV30; CDR3 DNA: TGTGCCTGGAGTGTCCTCACGGCCTATAATTCACCCCTCCACTTT; CDR3 protein: CAWSVLTAYNSPLHF
D gene: NA; clone size: once; J gene: TRBJ2-1; V gene: TRBV2; CDR3 DNA: TGTGCCAGCAGTCCCGACATGGATGAGCAGTTCTTC; CDR3 protein: CASSPDMDEQFF
D gene: NA; clone size: NA; J gene: TRBJ2-7; V gene: TRBV14; CDR3 DNA: TGTGCCAGCAGCCCAAGTTGGTTGTTCTCCTACGAGCAGTACTTC; CDR3 protein: CASSPSWLFSYEQYF
D gene: NA; clone size: NA; J gene: TRBJ2-2; V gene: TRBV2; CDR3 DNA: TGTGCCAGCAGTGTGACAGTCACCGGGGAGCTGTTTTTT; CDR3 protein: CASSVTVTGELFF
D gene: NA; clone size: NA; J gene: TRBJ1-6; V gene: TRBV4-1; CDR3 DNA: TGCGCCAGCAGCCAAGGCTATGAATCGCCCCTCCACTTT; CDR3 protein: CASSQGYESPLHF
D gene: NA; clone size: few; J gene: TRBJ1-4; V gene: TRBV19; CDR3 DNA: TGTGCCAGTAGTAGGTCTGCGACTAATGAAAAACTGTTTTTT; CDR3 protein: CASSRSATNEKLFF
D gene: NA; clone size: NA; J gene: TRBJ1-6; V gene: TRBV2; CDR3 DNA: TGTGCCAGCACGGTCTCCTATAATTCACCCCTCCACTTT; CDR3 protein: CASTVSYNSPLHF
D gene: NA; clone size: NA; J gene: TRBJ1-2; V gene: TRBV18; CDR3 DNA: TGTGCCAGCTCACCAGGCTTCCAGGGAGAGGGTGGCTACACCTTC; CDR3 protein: CASSPGFQGEGGYTF
D gene: TRBD2; clone size: few; J gene: TRBJ2-1; V gene: TRBV13; CDR3 DNA: TGTGCCAGCAGCACCCGGACTAGGGCACTCTCTGAGCAGTTCTTC; CDR3 protein: CASSTRTRALSEQFF
D gene: NA; clone size: NA; J gene: TRBJ1-1; V gene: TRBV9; CDR3 DNA: TGTGCCAGCAGCGGAAGTGGTGACAGTTTGAACACTGAAGCTTTCTTT; CDR3 protein: CASSGSGDSLNTEAFF
D gene: NA; clone size: NA; J gene: TRBJ2-2; V gene: TRBV30; CDR3 DNA: TGTGCCTGGAGTGAGGGGGGAGGGATCACCGGGGAGCTGTTTTTT; CDR3 protein: CAWSEGGGITGELFF